The 26 T cell receptor beta chains listed next were all sequenced from one sample in a study of T cell responses to AZD1222 COVID-19 vaccine. The table came from immunoSEQ multiplex PCR; TCRdb's copy has only in-frame clones and leaves some out. There are some 95,000 clones in the sample; 86% occur only once, and 5.5% to 7% lies in the top ten. Sequenced here: peripheral blood, sampled on day 0 of AZD1222 vaccination. The receptors shown here come from an adult in good health.

V usage is TRBV2 and J usage is TRBJ1-5, with TRBD1 as a possible D gene (6 bases). Germline CDR1 reads SNHLY; CDR2 reads FYNNEI. Between the trimmed V and J ends, which lost 2 bases and 5 bases, there was a span of 10 bases. The CDR3 is 14 amino acids. The CDR3 nucleotides read TGTGCCAGCAGTGAAAAGGGGGGCTATCAGCCCCAGCATTTT. Translating gives CASSEKGGYQPQHF.

This clone has more than one count but fewer than ten. This chain links TRBV5-1 with TRBJ1-1; D is unresolved. V gave up 5 bases and J gave up 5 bases, with 13 bases separating them. Looked up from germline, CDR1 is SGHRS and CDR2 is YFSETQ. This CDR3 contains 13 residues. As DNA, the CDR3 is TGCGCCAGCAGTTTCACGAGGGAGACTGAAGCTTTCTTT. This codes for CASSFTRETEAFF.

J is TRBJ1-4 and V is TRBV27, with D maybe TRBD1 (5 bases). Between the trimmed V and J ends, which lost 3 bases and 8 bases, there was a span of 13 bases. The CDR3 has 14 residues. Germline lookup yields CDR1 MNHEY and CDR2 SMNVEV (reference sequence). The CDR3 bases are TGTGCCAGCAGTTTGTTCGGGGGAGAAGAAAAACTGTTTTTT. It codes for CASSLFGGEEKLFF.

This clone was found a few times. The chain combines TRBV6-1 with TRBJ2-7, with TRBD2 matching over 12 bases. CDR3 length: 16 residues. Trimming removed 4 bases from V and 7 bases from J; junction bases left unmatched: 11. Germline loops: CDR1 MNHNS, CDR2 SASEGT. The CDR3 is CASSGLAGALRIEQYF. The CDR3 DNA reads TGTGCCAGCAGTGGACTAGCGGGGGCCCTCAGGATAGAGCAGTACTTC.

This clone was seen a few times. This rearrangement joins TRBV2 to TRBJ1-4, with TRBD1 identical over 7 bases. Germline trimming cut 8 bases from V and 8 bases from J; bases unmatched to any gene: 8. Germline values: CDR1 SNHLY, CDR2 FYNNEI. This CDR3 contains 13 residues. In DNA form, the CDR3 reads TGTGCCAGCCGAGGACAGGACTTAGAAAAACTGTTTTTT. Protein product: CASRGQDLEKLFF.

This clone came up once. The CDR3: CASSELDLGGLYGYTF. CDR3 nucleotide sequence: TGTGCCAGCAGTGAATTAGATTTGGGGGGACTCTATGGCTACACCTTC. This rearrangement joins TRBV6-1 to TRBJ1-2; D might be TRBD1 (5 bases). The CDR3 is 16 residues long. Per germline, CDR1 MNHNS and CDR2 SASEGT. V was shortened by 2 bases and J by 4 bases, with 17 bases between the two germline ends.

The genes are TRBV12-3 or TRBV12-4 and TRBJ2-5, with D possibly called TRBD1 or TRBD2 (7 bases each). The CDR3 has 13 residues. Trimming removed 5 bases at V and 3 bases at J, with 10 bases between. CDR3 DNA sequence: TGTGCCAGCAGTCAGGGGGGGAAAGAGACCCAGTACTTC. Protein product: CASSQGGKETQYF.

The CDR3 loop reads CASSAGDRVYGYTF. DNA for the CDR3: TGTGCCAGCAGCGCGGGGGACAGGGTCTATGGCTACACCTTC. V gene TRBV6-5 combines with J gene TRBJ1-2; 9 nucleotides match TRBD1. The CDR3 totals 14 residues. Germline CDR1 is MNHEY and CDR2 is SVGAGI. J lost 4 bases, V lost 6 bases, and 6 bases had no gene match.

The rearrangement uses TRBV27 and TRBJ2-2, with no clear D. V was cut by 5 bases and J by 2 bases, with 9 bases left in between. The CDR3 spans 14 residues. CDR1 and CDR2 from the germline V gene are MNHEY and SMNVEV (reference sequence). The DNA of the CDR3 is TGTGCCAGCAGTATCGGGCTTAACACCGGGGAGCTGTTTTTT. Its protein is CASSIGLNTGELFF.

The sample holds one count of this clone. The V and J genes are TRBV18 and TRBJ2-1; 7 bases are shared with TRBD1. The trim removed 3 bases at V and 4 bases at J, leaving 9 bases unmatched. The length of the CDR3 is 16 residues. Germline V CDR1 and CDR2: KGHSH, LQKENI. CDR3 nucleotide sequence: TGTGCCAGCTCACCGCCCTTCGGGACAGTTTACAATGAGCAGTTCTTC. It codes for CASSPPFGTVYNEQFF.

The chain is built from TRBV7-2 and TRBJ2-3; TRBD1 aligns across 12 bases. The CDR3 covers 16 residues. The germline V gene encodes CDR1 SGHTA and CDR2 FQGNSA. The V and J ends lost 5 bases and 2 bases, in that order; junction bases with no gene match: 5. The DNA for the CDR3 is TGTGCCAGCAGCCCCTCGGGACAGGGGGCCACAGATACGCAGTATTTT. Its protein is CASSPSGQGATDTQYF.

The J gene is TRBJ1-5, the V gene TRBV5-6; D possibly corresponds to TRBD1 (6 bases). CDR3 length: 16 amino acids. Germline loops: CDR1 SGHDT, CDR2 YYEEEE. The ends were cut back, 0 bases at V and 3 bases at J, with 13 bases in the middle. CDR3 sequence reads: CASSLGGARPNQPQHF. CDR3 sequence (DNA): TGTGCCAGCAGCTTGGGGGGGGCCCGGCCCAATCAGCCCCAGCATTTT.

The V and J genes are TRBV19 and TRBJ2-1; D gene uncertain. CDR3 length: 14 residues. Trimming cost V 3 bases and J 6 bases, with 12 bases left between them. From germline, CDR1 is LNHDA and CDR2 SQIVND (reference sequence). The CDR3 DNA is TGTGCCAGTAGTATTGAACTGATAAGCAATGAGCAGTTCTTC. It codes for CASSIELISNEQFF.

The chain couples TRBV3-1 (or the pseudogene TRBV3-2) to TRBJ2-3; maybe TRBD1 (6 bases). The CDR3 is 14 residues long. Trimming pared 4 bases from V and 0 bases from J, leaving 8 bases between. Germline V gene sequence: CDR1 LGHDT, CDR2 YNNKEL (reference sequence). As DNA, the CDR3 is TGTGCCAGCAGCCGACAGGAGAGCACAGATACGCAGTATTTT. It encodes CASSRQESTDTQYF.

The chain joins TRBV9 to TRBJ2-2; 7 nucleotides line up with TRBD2. The J segment lost 6 bases and the V segment lost 4 bases, leaving 6 bases of the junction unmatched. This CDR3 is 14 amino acids long. Germline lookup yields CDR1 SGDLS and CDR2 YYNGEE. CDR3 sequence: CASSSGTTAGELFF. The DNA for the CDR3 is TGTGCCAGCAGCAGCGGGACTACAGCCGGGGAGCTGTTTTTT.

The genes are TRBV19 and TRBJ1-2; 7 nucleotides agree with TRBD1. Germline V gene lookup returns CDR1 LNHDA and CDR2 SQIVND (reference sequence). Germline trimming cut 6 bases from V and 0 bases from J; bases unmatched to any gene: 4. CDR3 size: 14 residues. The CDR3 sequence is CASRGQLANYGYTF. CDR3 DNA sequence: TGTGCCAGTAGGGGACAGTTAGCTAACTATGGCTACACCTTC.

The DNA for the CDR3 is TGTGCCATCAGTGAGTCCAGGGGCGATCAGCCCCAGCATTTT. This gives the protein CAISESRGDQPQHF. V and J are TRBV10-3 and TRBJ1-5, with a weak D call TRBD1 (6 bases). CDR1 is ENHRY and CDR2 is SYGVKD in the germline V gene. V was pared by 0 bases and J by 5 bases, with 8 bases between. There are 14 residues in the CDR3.

The chain combines TRBV7-8 with TRBJ1-2; TRBD1 is a possible D gene (6 bases). CDR3 length equals 18 residues. Looked up from germline, CDR1 is SGHVS and CDR2 is FQNEAQ. V shed 2 bases and J shed 0 bases, with 19 bases lying between them. DNA of the CDR3: TGTGCCAGCAGCTTACGGACAGCGGGGGCACGTACTAACTATGGCTACACCTTC. Translated, it gives CASSLRTAGARTNYGYTF.

The chain carries TRBV11-3 and TRBJ2-6, with TRBD1 matching over 7 bases. Losses at the gene ends were 5 bases for V and 2 bases for J; bases not matched to a gene: 3. CDR1 is SGHNT, CDR2 YENEEA, per germline. CDR3 length equals 15 residues. The CDR3 nucleotides read TGTGCCAGCAGCCCGCAGGGGGCTGGGGCCAACGTCCTGACTTTC. Translated, it gives CASSPQGAGANVLTF. The full variable domain, in which reference TRBV11-3 and TRBJ2-6 provide the parts outside the CDR3, is EAGVVQSPRYKIIEKKQPVAFWCNPISGHNTLYWYLQNLGQGPELLIRYENEEAVDDSQLPKDRFSAERLKGVDSTLKIQPAELGDSAVYLCASSPQGAGANVLTFGAGSRLTVL.

J is TRBJ2-7 and V is TRBV19; the D call may be TRBD1 or TRBD2 (5 bases each). With 3 bases removed from V and 0 bases from J, the gap between germline ends came to 15 bases. This CDR3 has 16 amino acids. In germline, CDR1 is LNHDA, CDR2 SQIVND (reference sequence). For the CDR3, the DNA is TGTGCCAGTAGTATCTCCGGGACCCTGAGCTCCTACGAGCAGTACTTC. Translating it yields CASSISGTLSSYEQYF.

The V call is TRBV3-1 (or the pseudogene TRBV3-2), the J call TRBJ2-7, with D possibly being TRBD2 (7 bases). Germline loops: CDR1 LGHDT, CDR2 YNNKEL (reference sequence). V lost 1 base and J 6 bases, leaving 13 bases between the germline ends. The CDR3 covers 14 residues. CDR3 sequence (DNA): TGTGCCAGCAGCCAAGGGCGGGGGCACCGCGAGCAGTACTTC. This codes for CASSQGRGHREQYF.

This clone was detected once. The rearrangement joins TRBV15 to TRBJ2-7; 9 nucleotides align to TRBD1. The trim removed 3 bases at V and 0 bases at J, leaving 6 bases unmatched. Looked up from germline, CDR1 is LNHNV and CDR2 is YYDKDF (reference sequence). CDR3 length: 16 amino acids. CDR3 region: CATSSYPGQGSYEQYF. For the CDR3, the DNA is TGTGCCACCAGCAGTTATCCGGGACAGGGCTCCTACGAGCAGTACTTC.

This chain connects TRBV13 to TRBJ1-3; D gene uncertain. The CDR3 is 13 amino acids. Trimming stripped 0 bases from V and 4 bases from J, with 4 bases between. Looked up from germline, CDR1 is PRHDT and CDR2 is FYEKMQ (reference sequence). The chain's CDR3 is CASSLGGGNTIYF. In DNA, the CDR3 is TGTGCCAGCAGCTTAGGAGGAGGAAACACCATATATTTT.

The rearrangement joins TRBV2 to TRBJ1-5; D is possibly TRBD1 (6 bases). The CDR3 spans 14 residues. The germline gives CDR1 SNHLY, CDR2 FYNNEI. Deletions cut 6 bases from V and 6 bases from J, with 15 bases between. The CDR3 coding sequence is TGTGCCAGCAGAGGGGGGGCGCCCAGTCAGCCCCAGCATTTT. It is translated as CASRGGAPSQPQHF.

The chain combines TRBV6-5 with TRBJ1-4, with TRBD1 identical over 8 bases. This CDR3 has 16 amino acids. Trimming cost V 0 bases and J 7 bases; bases outside gene matches: 7. Germline V CDR1 and CDR2: MNHEY, SVGAGI. CDR3 in amino acids: CASSYSRNQGAEKLFF. CDR3 coding DNA: TGTGCCAGCAGTTACTCCCGAAACCAGGGGGCTGAAAAACTGTTTTTT.

The V and J genes are TRBV6-1 and TRBJ2-1, with D hard to call. The V and J ends lost 2 bases and 10 bases respectively, with 6 bases between them. The length of the CDR3 is 11 residues. CDR1 and CDR2 (germline): MNHNS, SASEGT. The CDR3 DNA reads as TGTGCCAGCAGTGAAATAGACGAGCAGTTCTTC. This encodes CASSEIDEQFF.